These 10 T cell receptor beta chains were sequenced from one sample in a study of T cell responses to AZD1222 COVID-19 vaccine. Profiling relied on immunoSEQ multiplex PCR, and the TCRdb table lists in-frame clones only, not all of them. The repertoire holds some 130,000 clones, with roughly 91% as singletons. The sample was peripheral blood, taken 28 days after the second AZD1222 dose. The receptors derive from an adult who received the AZD1222 COVID-19 vaccine.

The chain joins TRBV4-2 to TRBJ2-1; the match to TRBD2 covers 7 bases. CDR1 LGHNA and CDR2 YNFKEQ come from the germline V gene. The length of the CDR3 is 16 residues. V lost 4 bases and J lost 5; bases outside the gene matches: 11. The CDR3 region has the DNA TGTGCCAGCAGCCCGAGCGCAGCGGGGCGCCACAATGAGCAGTTCTTC. Encoded protein: CASSPSAAGRHNEQFF.

In its sample, this clone was seen a few times. J is TRBJ2-1 and V is TRBV19; 9 positions match TRBD2. The CDR3 spans 15 residues. Germline V gene data show CDR1 as LNHDA and CDR2 as SQIVND (reference sequence). V was clipped by 1 base and J by 3 bases; unmatched bases: 1. The CDR3 sequence: CASSIGLADYNEQFF. The CDR3 nucleotides read TGTGCCAGTAGTATAGGACTAGCGGACTACAATGAGCAGTTCTTC.

DNA for the CDR3: TGTGCCAGTAGTGATGCAAGACAGGGTGACTCCTACGAGCAGTACTTC. Translation: CASSDARQGDSYEQYF. The chain recombines TRBV19 with TRBJ2-7; 7 bases align to TRBD1. V lost 5 bases, J lost 0 bases, and 10 bases stayed unmatched. Germline V gives CDR1 LNHDA, CDR2 SQIVND (reference sequence). The CDR3 loop spans 16 amino acids.

The chain recombines TRBV5-1 with TRBJ2-7; 8 bases map to TRBD1. Germline V gene sequence: CDR1 SGHRS, CDR2 YFSETQ. The junction had 11 bases not matched to a gene; V was cut back by 4 bases and J by 5 bases. The CDR3 covers 15 residues. Here the CDR3 reads CASSPSPDRDHEQYF. As DNA, the CDR3 is TGCGCCAGCAGCCCCAGCCCGGACAGGGACCACGAGCAGTACTTC.

The chain has TRBV9 and TRBJ2-1; 8 nucleotides line up with TRBD2. The CDR3 spans 15 residues. Germline CDR1 and CDR2: SGDLS and YYNGEE. Trimming took 3 bases from V and 4 from J; bases not matched to a gene: 6. The CDR3 loop is CASSGLASKYNEQFF. The CDR3 coding sequence is TGTGCCAGCAGCGGACTAGCGTCAAAGTACAATGAGCAGTTCTTC.

The rearrangement links TRBV5-1 to TRBJ2-2, with 9 bases aligning to TRBD2. There are 17 residues in the CDR3. Germline CDR1 is SGHRS and CDR2 is YFSETQ. The V gene end was trimmed by 0 bases and the J gene end by 4 bases; junction bases not matched to a gene: 7. The CDR3 DNA reads as TGCGCCAGCAGCTTGGAGCCTAGCGGGATCGGCACCGGGGAGCTGTTTTTT. Translation: CASSLEPSGIGTGELFF.

The V and J genes are TRBV28 and TRBJ2-5; 8 positions agree with TRBD2. V lost 7 bases, J lost 3 bases, and 10 bases stayed unmatched. CDR1 is MDHEN and CDR2 is SYDVKM in the germline V gene. This CDR3 is 15 amino acids long. The CDR3 DNA is TGTGCCAGCAAGGGGCGAGGACTAGCTGAAGAGACCCAGTACTTC. Translation gives CASKGRGLAEETQYF.

This chain uses TRBV19 with TRBJ1-2; no reliable D call. CDR3 length: 10 amino acids. The V gene's germline CDR1 is LNHDA and CDR2 SQIVND (reference sequence). V was pared by 5 bases and J by 3 bases, with 1 base between. Here the CDR3 DNA reads TGTGCCAGTAGTGACTATGGCTACACCTTC. Amino acids: CASSDYGYTF.

This sequence joins TRBV3-1 (or the pseudogene TRBV3-2) and TRBJ1-2, with D unresolved. This CDR3 has 16 residues. Trimming shortened V by 4 bases and J by 0 bases, and 15 bases separated the two germline ends. Germline V gene data show CDR1 as LGHDT and CDR2 as YNNKEL (reference sequence). As DNA, the CDR3 is TGTGCCAGCAGCCCCCAAAGCGGGTTTCCTAACTATGGCTACACCTTC. As protein: CASSPQSGFPNYGYTF.

This chain uses TRBV19 with TRBJ2-2; D gene uncertain. V lost 7 bases to trimming and J lost 1 base, with 4 bases between them. Germline CDR1 reads LNHDA; CDR2 reads SQIVND (reference sequence). The CDR3 contains 12 residues. The CDR3 sequence is CASTRNTGELFF. The CDR3 DNA reads as TGTGCCAGTACGAGGAACACCGGGGAGCTGTTTTTT. Based on the CDR3 plus reference TRBV19 and TRBJ2-2, the full variable domain is DGGITQSPKYLFRKEGQNVTLSCEQNLNHDAMYWYRQDPGQGLRLIYYSQIVNDFQKGDIAEGYSVSREKKESFPLTVTSAQKNPTAFYLCASTRNTGELFFGEGSRLTVL.